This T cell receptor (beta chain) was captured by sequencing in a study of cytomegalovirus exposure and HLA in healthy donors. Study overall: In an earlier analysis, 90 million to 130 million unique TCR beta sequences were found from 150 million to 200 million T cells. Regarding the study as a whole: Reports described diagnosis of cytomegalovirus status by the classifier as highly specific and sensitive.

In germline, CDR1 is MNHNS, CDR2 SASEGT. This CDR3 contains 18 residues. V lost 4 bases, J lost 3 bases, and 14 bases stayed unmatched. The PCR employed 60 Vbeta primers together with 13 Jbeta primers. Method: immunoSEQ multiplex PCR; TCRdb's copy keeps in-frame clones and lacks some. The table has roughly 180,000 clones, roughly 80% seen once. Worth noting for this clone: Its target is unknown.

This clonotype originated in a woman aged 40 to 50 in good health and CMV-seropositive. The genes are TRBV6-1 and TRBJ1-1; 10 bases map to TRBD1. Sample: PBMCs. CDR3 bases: TGTGCCAGCAGTGGAGGGGACAGGGGTTTGAATAAGTACACTGAAGCTTTCTTT. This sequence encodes CASSGGDRGLNKYTEAFF.